This is a list of T cell receptor beta chains from one sample in a study of blood T cell repertoires in COVID-19. Generated by immunoSEQ multiplex PCR, the TCRdb table keeps only in-frame clones and is missing some. In the table there are about 200,000 clones, 75% to 90% of which are singletons. Source material: PBMCs or T cells enriched from blood (not recorded which). The receptors stem from a middle-aged man who had recovered from COVID-19. The CDR3 runs from the conserved cysteine through the conserved F or W. Each record gives: clone size, V gene, J gene, D gene, CDR3 protein, CDR3 DNA. A D gene is named only where the DNA matches it firmly. Expanded clones are given a class, and other clones once, few, many or no size at all.

.,TRBV25-1,TRBJ2-3,TRBD2,CASSKTSGRSTDTQYF,TGTGCCAGCAGTAAGACTAGCGGGAGAAGCACAGATACGCAGTATTTT
.,TRBV6-6,TRBJ1-2,.,CASSREGNGYTF,TGTGCCAGCAGTCGGGAGGGAAATGGCTACACCTTC
.,TRBV27,TRBJ1-2,.,CASSTARGKRSDYGYTF,TGTGCCAGCAGTACGGCCAGGGGAAAGCGCTCGGACTATGGCTACACCTTC
.,TRBV27,TRBJ2-5,TRBD1,CASSPYRGTQETQYF,TGTGCCAGCAGTCCGTACAGGGGGACACAAGAGACCCAGTACTTC
.,TRBV5-1,TRBJ2-7,.,CPPGGGRSYEQYF,TGCCCCCCGGGAGGGGGCAGAAGCTACGAGCAGTACTTC
.,TRBV11-3,TRBJ1-4,TRBD1,CASSWGTGANEKLFF,TGTGCCAGCAGCTGGGGGACAGGTGCTAATGAAAAACTGTTTTTT
.,TRBV7-7,TRBJ2-7,.,CASSLTLGGSDEQYF,TGTGCTAGCAGCTTAACCCTTGGAGGGAGTGACGAGCAGTACTTC
.,TRBV7-6,TRBJ2-7,TRBD2,CASSYRAGEGEQYF,TGTGCCAGCAGCTACCGCGCGGGAGAAGGCGAGCAGTACTTC
.,TRBV5-6,TRBJ1-4,TRBD1,CASSPQGGANEKLFF,TGTGCCAGCAGCCCCCAGGGGGGAGCTAATGAAAAACTGTTTTTT
.,TRBV5-1,TRBJ2-5,.,CASSPGMGETQYF,TGCGCCAGCAGCCCCGGGATGGGGGAGACCCAGTACTTC
.,TRBV5-1,TRBJ2-1,TRBD2,CASSLELAGPDEQFF,TGCGCCAGCAGCTTAGAACTAGCGGGCCCAGATGAGCAGTTCTTC
.,TRBV7-8,TRBJ1-6,.,CASSLNAANSPLHF,TGTGCCAGCAGCTTGAACGCAGCGAATTCACCCCTCCACTTT
.,TRBV28,TRBJ1-2,.,CASSGFSGYTF,TGTGCCAGCTCCGGGTTTAGTGGCTACACCTTC
.,TRBV27,TRBJ2-1,TRBD2,CASSLTSGRANEQFF,TGTGCCAGCAGCCTCACTAGCGGGCGGGCCAATGAGCAGTTCTTC
once,TRBV6-5,TRBJ2-5,TRBD1,CASSPTGGARETQYF,TGTGCCAGCAGCCCAACAGGGGGCGCCCGGGAGACCCAGTACTTC
.,TRBV4-1,TRBJ1-2,TRBD1,CASSQDGRGKYGYTF,TGCGCCAGCAGCCAAGATGGCAGGGGGAAGTATGGCTACACCTTC
few,TRBV5-1,TRBJ2-5,TRBD2,CARTAAGGRETQYF,TGCGCCCGCACCGCGGCGGGGGGGCGGGAGACCCAGTACTTC
.,TRBV10-3,TRBJ2-3,TRBD2,CAISEGLAGGVTDTQYF,TGTGCCATCAGTGAGGGGCTAGCGGGAGGAGTGACAGATACGCAGTATTTT
.,TRBV2,TRBJ2-7,.,CASSELDRELDEQYF,TGTGCCAGCAGTGAATTGGATCGGGAGCTCGACGAGCAGTACTTC
.,TRBV11-3,TRBJ2-1,TRBD2,CASSFRTSGSRDEQFF,TGTGCCAGCAGCTTTCGGACTAGCGGGAGTAGGGATGAGCAGTTCTTC
.,TRBV12-3/TRBV12-4,TRBJ2-1,.,CASSGLDWGEQFF,TGTGCCAGCTCAGGGTTAGATTGGGGTGAGCAGTTCTTC
few,TRBV18,TRBJ1-3,TRBD1,CASSPGTGSVWNTIYF,TGTGCCAGCTCACCGGGGACAGGGTCTGTTTGGAACACCATATATTTT
few,TRBV6-4,TRBJ2-6,.,CASSDSDNSGANVLTF,TGTGCCAGCAGTGACTCGGACAACTCTGGGGCCAACGTCCTGACTTTC
few,TRBV24-1,TRBJ1-4,TRBD1,CATSPGQGDSKGEKLFF,TGTGCCACCAGCCCGGGACAGGGGGATTCGAAGGGTGAAAAACTGTTTTTT
.,TRBV2,TRBJ1-4,.,CASSRRLPANEKLFF,TGTGCCAGCTCCCGCCGGTTACCGGCTAATGAAAAACTGTTTTTT
.,TRBV7-9,TRBJ1-6,TRBD1,CASSLASGQRDSPLHF,TGTGCCAGCAGCTTAGCGTCGGGACAGCGTGATTCACCCCTCCACTTT
.,TRBV7-2,TRBJ2-2,TRBD2,CASSLARGGRNTGELFF,TGTGCCAGCAGCTTGGCCCGCGGGGGGCGGAACACCGGGGAGCTGTTTTTT